This T cell receptor (beta chain) was sequenced during a study of shared clonotypes between healthy human individuals. Genomic DNA belonging to each subset was distributed in equal measure over several immunoSEQ plates. This table comes from immunoSEQ multiplex PCR, and its TCRdb copy is limited to in-frame clones, with some not included. The sample has around 2,000,000 clones; roughly 95% are singletons. The CDR3 consists of 11 residues. Germline V gene sequence: CDR1 DFQATT, CDR2 SNEGSKA (reference sequence). Comment on this clone: Its antigen is unidentified.

Notes on the study in general: Clonotype sharing across four donors was observed for around 5% of naive CD4 clonotypes. The generation probabilities recorded for non-shared clonotypes fell below those of clonotypes shared by all four donors.

CD8 cells classed as naive were CD45RO-negative and positively selected for CCR7, excluding terminally differentiated effector memory CD45RA+ cells. Sequencing used naive CD8+ T cells sorted from blood. The J gene is TRBJ1-2, the V gene TRBV20-1; no reliable D call. The TCR sequence derives from a man aged 18-30 years in good health. The CDR3, as DNA: TGCAGCGCGGACTCAAATTATGGCTACACCTTC. Its protein is CSADSNYGYTF.